These T cell receptor beta chains were read from a single sample in a study of blood T cell repertoires in COVID-19. This table comes from immunoSEQ multiplex PCR, and its TCRdb copy is limited to in-frame clones, with some not included. Of about 260,000 clones in the sample, 80% to 90% were seen once. Sequencing was done on a sample of peripheral blood. Source of these receptors: a woman in her forties or fifties with acute or convalescent COVID-19. Both conserved end residues are part of each CDR3. Fields, in order: CDR3 length, J gene, V gene, D gene, CDR3 protein, CDR3 DNA. A D gene is named only where the DNA matches it firmly.

>14|TRBJ1-3|TRBV19|.
CASTLRSSGNTIYF
TGTGCCAGTACCCTGAGGAGCTCTGGAAACACCATATATTTT
>14|TRBJ1-2|TRBV28|.
CASTSAAQIYGYTF
TGTGCCAGCACCTCGGCCGCACAGATTTATGGCTACACCTTC
>14|TRBJ1-2|TRBV6-5|.
CASSSSPGAYGYTF
TGTGCCAGCAGTTCATCCCCAGGGGCCTATGGCTACACCTTC
>12|TRBJ2-5|TRBV7-9|TRBD2
CAIGAGDETQYF
TGTGCGATCGGAGCGGGAGATGAGACCCAGTACTTC
>14|TRBJ2-2|TRBV30|TRBD1
CAWGDRGLVGELFF
TGTGCCTGGGGAGACAGGGGCCTCGTCGGGGAGCTGTTTTTT
>14|TRBJ1-1|TRBV5-1|.
CASSFQGADTEAFF
TGCGCCAGCAGCTTTCAGGGTGCGGACACTGAAGCTTTCTTT
>14|TRBJ2-6|TRBV19|.
CASSGGLGANVLTF
TGTGCCAGTAGTGGGGGGTTAGGGGCCAACGTCCTGACTTTC
>17|TRBJ1-5|TRBV19|.
CASSARTGSGLNQPQHF
TGTGCCAGTAGTGCCCGTACAGGGTCAGGACTTAATCAGCCCCAGCATTTT
>15|TRBJ1-4|TRBV7-9|.
CASSRGGASNEKLFF
TGTGCCAGCAGCAGGGGGGGCGCGTCTAATGAAAAACTGTTTTTT
>13|TRBJ1-3|TRBV2|.
CARKGVSGNTIYF
TGTGCCAGGAAGGGGGTCTCTGGAAACACCATATATTTT